This T cell receptor (beta chain) emerged from a study of T-cell memory formation after mild COVID-19. Study findings and constraints: Largely, contracting CD4+ clones fell within CM and EM, and contracting CD8+ clones within EMRA. Later expanders leaned CD4+, whereas day 15 to 85 contracting clones were balanced CD4/CD8. Proof of SARS-CoV-2 specificity was absent for the second-wave clones that crested on day 37.

A word on this clonotype: Its target is unknown.

5'RACE with constant-segment primers built TCRalpha and TCRbeta cDNA libraries with UMIs. From the 5' RACE reads, TCRdb called clonotypes with MiXCR, one entry per CDR3 protein. Among some 190,000 distinct CDR3 sequences, about a sixth were seen once, and the ten largest hold 2% to 2.5%. Looked up from germline, CDR1 is LGHNA and CDR2 is YNFKEQ. The CDR3 contains 15 residues. Trimming left V 3 bases short and J 10 bases short, with 20 bases between. Sequencing was performed on PBMCs or a T cell subset sorted from them (not recorded which). The V and J genes are TRBV4-2 and TRBJ2-3; a weak D match, TRBD2 (6 bases). This TCR came from an adult woman who had mild COVID-19 (a few samples of this study predate the infection). Cell type and time point are not known. This chain's CDR3 is CASSHMGGGAGAQYF. As DNA, the CDR3 is TGTGCCAGCAGCCATATGGGGGGAGGAGCCGGGGCGCAGTATTTT.